These 12 T cell receptor beta chains share one sample of origin, sequenced in a study of OX40 agonist ivuxolimab in advanced cancers. Library prep was done by the immunoSEQ multiplex PCR assay. The immuneACCESS repertoire file appears here via TCRdb, limited to in-frame rearrangements. These files lack a portion of the clones; in checked studies, under half of the deficit traces to unresolved V genes, and the cause of the others is not known. The table for this sample lists some 66,000 clones; 75% to 90% of them were counted only once. Of the sample, roughly 2.3% is held by the ten largest clones. The material was CD4+ or CD8+ T cells sorted from blood, obtained in a trial of the OX40 agonist ivuxolimab. The receptors stem from an adult with an advanced solid tumor such as melanoma, head and neck, liver or kidney cancer.

The V call is TRBV27, the J call TRBJ2-3, with 7 bases that match TRBD2. The CDR3 consists of 17 residues. The V segment lost 4 bases and the J segment 5 bases; nucleotides outside the gene matches: 15. Germline CDR1 is MNHEY and CDR2 is SMNVEV (reference sequence). The CDR3 is CASSSPWFGRAGDTQYF. The CDR3 nucleotides are TGTGCCAGCAGTTCCCCGTGGTTTGGGAGGGCCGGAGATACGCAGTATTTT.

The rearrangement links TRBV5-8 to TRBJ2-5; 7 bases fit TRBD1. The CDR3 loop spans 14 amino acids. Germline CDR1 is SGHTS and CDR2 is YDEGEE. Trimming at V came to 5 bases and at J to 4 bases, leaving 8 bases not matched to a gene. CDR3 sequence: CASRFGTEPETQYF. The CDR3 region has the DNA TGTGCCAGCAGATTCGGGACAGAGCCAGAGACCCAGTACTTC.

J is TRBJ2-1 and V is TRBV11-3; D is uncertain. Germline CDR1 reads SGHNT; CDR2 reads YENEEA. With 1 base removed from V and 9 bases from J, the gap between germline ends came to 10 bases. The CDR3 length is 13 residues. CDR3 amino acids: CASSLATHAEQFF. CDR3 nucleotide sequence: TGTGCCAGCAGCTTAGCCACTCACGCTGAGCAGTTCTTC.

This chain joins TRBV6-1 and TRBJ1-2; tentative D call: TRBD1 (6 bases). The CDR3 loop spans 15 amino acids. The V end was cut by 5 bases, the J end by 6 bases, with 19 bases between. The germline V gene encodes CDR1 MNHNS and CDR2 SASEGT. In DNA, the CDR3 is TGTGCCAGCAGTCCGCAGACAGGTTTCTCTGATGGCTACACCTTC. Protein sequence: CASSPQTGFSDGYTF.

V is TRBV28 and J is TRBJ1-5, with D maybe TRBD1 (5 bases). CDR1 is MDHEN, CDR2 SYDVKM, per germline. Trimming removed 3 bases at V and 4 bases at J, with 10 bases between. The CDR3 sequence is 14 residues long. CDR3 sequence reads: CASSLAGKNQPQHF. The DNA for the CDR3 is TGTGCCAGCAGTTTGGCAGGGAAAAATCAGCCCCAGCATTTT.

This sequence joins TRBV18 and TRBJ1-4, with TRBD1 as a possible D gene (6 bases). This CDR3 comprises 14 residues. CDR1 and CDR2 from the germline V gene are KGHSH and LQKENI. Trimming took 2 bases from V and 6 from J, leaving 10 bases between them. CDR3 in DNA: TGTGCCAGCTCACCATCACAGGGCGATGAAAAACTGTTTTTT. It is translated as CASSPSQGDEKLFF. The whole variable domain, filled in from reference TRBV18 and TRBJ1-4, reads NAGVMQNPRHLVRRRGQEARLRCSPMKGHSHVYWYRQLPEEGLKFMVYLQKENIIDESGMPKERFSAEFPKEGPSILRIQQVVRGDSAAYFCASSPSQGDEKLFFGSGTQLSVL.

The J gene is TRBJ1-2, the V gene TRBV19, with D perhaps TRBD1 (6 bases). Trimming removed 5 bases at V and 5 bases at J, with 18 bases between. In germline, CDR1 is LNHDA, CDR2 SQIVND (reference sequence). This CDR3 is built from 15 residues. Written as DNA, the CDR3 is TGTGCCAGTAGTCTATCCTCGGAGGGGGGTTATGGCTACACCTTC. Translated, it gives CASSLSSEGGYGYTF.

The chain is built from TRBV7-2 and TRBJ2-1; TRBD2 matches 9 bases. Germline V CDR1 and CDR2: SGHTA, FQGNSA. CDR3 length equals 15 residues. V shed 8 bases, J shed 7 bases, and the junction held 12 bases outside the gene matches. In nucleotides, the CDR3 is TGTGCCAGCTTAAAGACTAGCGGCAGCGGTAATGAGCAGTTCTTC. It translates to CASLKTSGSGNEQFF.

To note about this clone: This sample includes further DNA sequences coding for the same CDR3. This rearrangement joins TRBV7-2 to TRBJ2-7; D is unclear. The CDR3 is 11 amino acids. The germline V gene encodes CDR1 SGHTA and CDR2 FQGNSA. V lost 3 bases and J 1 base, leaving 1 base between the germline ends. CDR3 nucleotide sequence: TGTGCCAGCAGCTTTTCCTACGAGCAGTACTTC. Its translation: CASSFSYEQYF.

This chain uses TRBV6-5 with TRBJ1-3; TRBD1 aligns across 10 bases. Losses at the gene ends were 7 bases for V and 7 bases for J; bases not matched to a gene: 7. The CDR3 is 14 amino acids. Germline lookup yields CDR1 MNHEY and CDR2 SVGAGI. This CDR3 reads CASTKGTGANTIYF. As DNA, the CDR3 is TGTGCCAGCACCAAAGGGACAGGGGCGAACACCATATATTTT.

The V call is TRBV9, the J call TRBJ2-3; 12 nucleotides agree with TRBD2. With 0 bases clipped from V and 2 bases from J, the junction kept 10 bases outside the gene matches. The germline CDR1 and CDR2 sequences are SGDLS and YYNGEE. The CDR3 has 19 amino acids. CDR3 coding DNA: TGTGCCAGCAGCGTAGAACTTCGGGCTAGCGGGAGGGCCACAGATACGCAGTATTTT. This sequence encodes CASSVELRASGRATDTQYF. The entire variable domain, with the rest obtained from reference TRBV9 and TRBJ2-3, is as follows: DSGVTQTPKHLITATGQRVTLRCSPRSGDLSVYWYQQSLDQGLQFLIQYYNGEERAKGNILERFSAQQFPDLHSELNLSSLELGDSALYFCASSVELRASGRATDTQYFGPGTRLTVL.

V is TRBV7-3 and J is TRBJ2-5, with TRBD2 matching 14 bases. Germline CDR1 is SGHTA and CDR2 is FQGTGA. The V gene end was trimmed by 2 bases and the J gene end by 10 bases; junction bases not matched to a gene: 12. This CDR3 has 17 amino acids. The CDR3 region is CASSLDHSTSGREGQYF. In DNA, the CDR3 is TGTGCCAGCAGCTTAGACCACTCGACTAGCGGGAGGGAGGGCCAGTACTTC.